The 20 T cell receptor beta chains reported below all come from one sample, sequenced in a study of a mutant IDH1 vaccine in newly diagnosed glioma. The time point denotes: week 11, during vaccination. The investigators gave 300 ug of mutant IDH1 20-mer peptide in each vaccine dose, together with topical imiquimod. Measured with immunoSEQ multiplex PCR; TCRdb has only the in-frame clones, and not every one. This table has some 64,000 clones, approximately 88% appearing once. Their recognized antigens are unknown. Sequences were derived from PBMCs, sampled from a glioma patient whose treatment included an IDH1 peptide vaccine. These receptors were taken from a woman aged 50 to 60 with glioma.

The rearrangement uses TRBV18 and TRBJ1-2; maybe TRBD1 (5 bases). This CDR3 is 17 amino acids long. The germline CDR1 and CDR2 sequences are KGHSH and LQKENI. Trimming took off 3 bases at V and 2 bases at J, with 19 bases between the two ends. The CDR3 DNA follows: TGTGCCAGCTCACCTAGTGACAGCCTACAAATGAACTATGGCTACACCTTC. It is translated as CASSPSDSLQMNYGYTF.

J is TRBJ1-2 and V is TRBV2; no firm D call. The ends were cut back, 7 bases at V and 8 bases at J, with 23 bases in the middle. Germline CDR1 and CDR2: SNHLY and FYNNEI. The CDR3 has 15 residues. The CDR3 region is CASTPEKGVSLGYTF. In DNA form, the CDR3 reads TGTGCCAGCACCCCCGAAAAGGGTGTCTCCCTGGGCTACACCTTC.

The rearrangement uses TRBV10-1 and TRBJ1-6; D is possibly TRBD1 (6 bases). The V end lost 8 bases, the J end lost 8 bases, and 16 bases lay between the germline ends. The CDR3 length is 14 residues. Germline V lookup: CDR1 WNHNN, CDR2 SYGVQD (reference sequence). This chain's CDR3 is CASSRGGRDSPLHF. CDR3 nucleotide sequence: TGCGCCAGCTCTAGGGGGGGTCGGGATTCACCCCTCCACTTT.

V usage is TRBV7-9 and J usage is TRBJ1-1; a weak D match, TRBD1 (6 bases). The CDR3 has 15 amino acids. Trimming cost V 1 base and J 5 bases, with 14 bases left between them. Germline V gene sequence: CDR1 SEHNR, CDR2 FQNEAQ (reference sequence). CDR3 region: CASSLDGRGGTEAFF. CDR3 coding DNA: TGTGCCAGCAGCTTAGATGGCAGGGGAGGGACTGAAGCTTTCTTT.

This CDR3 is CAWSSLTGRKGLSTDTQYF. As DNA, the CDR3 is TGTGCCTGGAGTTCCTTGACAGGGAGGAAGGGGTTAAGCACAGATACGCAGTATTTT. The chain employs TRBV30 and TRBJ2-3; TRBD1 might be the D (7 bases). V was cut by 2 bases and J by 0 bases, with 24 bases left in between. The CDR3 loop spans 19 amino acids. Germline V lookup: CDR1 GTSNPN, CDR2 SVGIG (reference sequence).

By sample fraction, this clone is medium-sized. V gene TRBV9 combines with J gene TRBJ1-1, with 7 bases lining up with TRBD1. CDR3 length: 13 amino acids. J lost 6 bases, V lost 3 bases, and 5 bases had no gene match. The germline V gene encodes CDR1 SGDLS and CDR2 YYNGEE. The CDR3 DNA reads TGTGCCAGCAGCGCGACAGGGCTGGCTGAAGCTTTCTTT. It codes for CASSATGLAEAFF.

The chain has TRBV5-4 and TRBJ1-1, with D possibly TRBD1 on 6 matching bases. Germline V lookup: CDR1 SGHNT, CDR2 YYREEE (reference sequence). The CDR3 has 14 residues. Trimming took 5 bases from V and 1 from J, leaving 12 bases between them. The CDR3 DNA follows: TGTGCCAGCAGAAGTGGAGGGGGGAACACTGAAGCTTTCTTT. Translating it yields CASRSGGGNTEAFF.

The chain has TRBV27 and TRBJ1-1; D is unresolved. Per germline, CDR1 MNHEY and CDR2 SMNVEV (reference sequence). The CDR3 is made up of 15 amino acids. The germline V and J ends were trimmed by 4 bases and 5 bases, with 17 bases remaining between them. CDR3 coding DNA: TGTGCCAGCAGTTCATCACCGACGGGCAGGACTGAAGCTTTCTTT. It specifies CASSSSPTGRTEAFF.

This sequence joins TRBV5-1 and TRBJ2-5, with a tentative D call TRBD1 (8 bases). V lost 2 bases and J lost 1, with 18 bases in between. The CDR3 extends over 17 amino acids. The germline V gene has CDR1 SGHRS and CDR2 YFSETQ. The chain's CDR3 is CASSLSGQGGTQETQYF. In DNA, the CDR3 is TGCGCCAGCAGCTTAAGCGGACAGGGAGGGACCCAAGAGACCCAGTACTTC.

The chain couples TRBV11-2 to TRBJ1-1; D possibly corresponds to TRBD1 (6 bases). Deletions cut 3 bases from V and 1 base from J, with 9 bases between. CDR1 and CDR2 from the germline V gene are SGHAT and FQNNGV. CDR3 length: 14 residues. CDR3 residues: CASSFGQKNTEAFF. The CDR3 region has the DNA TGTGCCAGCAGCTTTGGACAGAAGAACACTGAAGCTTTCTTT. The variable domain in full, completed from reference TRBV11-2 and TRBJ1-1, reads EAGVAQSPRYKIIEKRQSVAFWCNPISGHATLYWYQQILGQGPKLLIQFQNNGVVDDSQLPKDRFSAERLKGVDSTLKIQPAKLEDSAVYLCASSFGQKNTEAFFGQGTRLTVV.

This chain joins TRBV6-5 and TRBJ1-6; possible D gene TRBD1, 5 bases. Germline V lookup: CDR1 MNHEY, CDR2 SVGAGI. The CDR3 consists of 15 residues. Deletions cut 5 bases from V and 7 bases from J, with 15 bases between. CDR3 DNA sequence: TGTGCCAGCAGTAGGGATGGAGGGGCAAATTCACCCCTCCACTTT. It encodes CASSRDGGANSPLHF.

The rearrangement joins TRBV5-6 to TRBJ2-1; TRBD1 aligns across 10 bases. Trimming cost V 4 bases and J 4 bases; bases outside gene matches: 8. Germline V gene lookup returns CDR1 SGHDT and CDR2 YYEEEE. The CDR3 runs 16 residues. The CDR3 here is CASSGPRQGAYNEQFF. The DNA of the CDR3 is TGTGCCAGCAGCGGGCCTCGACAGGGGGCATACAATGAGCAGTTCTTC.

V gene TRBV27 combines with J gene TRBJ1-2; TRBD1 matches at 11 bases. Germline trimming cut 4 bases from V and 6 bases from J; bases unmatched to any gene: 7. Germline loops: CDR1 MNHEY, CDR2 SMNVEV (reference sequence). The CDR3 loop spans 15 amino acids. CDR3 in amino acids: CASSSRDRGVHGYTF. CDR3 coding DNA: TGTGCCAGCAGTTCCCGGGACAGGGGGGTTCATGGCTACACCTTC.

This clone was observed a handful of times. V usage is TRBV12-5 and J usage is TRBJ2-7, with D possibly matching TRBD2 (5 bases). V gave up 7 bases and J gave up 3 bases, with 16 bases separating them. The CDR3 extends over 14 amino acids. CDR1 is LGHNT and CDR2 is FRNRAP in the germline V gene. CDR3 nucleotide sequence: TGTGCTAGTGATTCCGGGGTAGCCGGCTACGAGCAGTACTTC. Residues: CASDSGVAGYEQYF.

This clone was seen a single time. The chain combines TRBV7-3 with TRBJ1-1; 7 bases agree with TRBD1. From germline, CDR1 is SGHTA and CDR2 FQGTGA. The CDR3 loop spans 14 amino acids. V lost 2 bases and J lost 5; bases outside the gene matches: 5. The CDR3: CASSLVSQGTEAFF. The CDR3 DNA reads as TGTGCCAGCAGCTTAGTCTCACAGGGGACTGAAGCTTTCTTT.

This clone was observed once. The chain recombines TRBV25-1 with TRBJ2-1; 8 nucleotides agree with TRBD2. Germline CDR1 reads MGHDK; CDR2 reads SYGVNS. The CDR3 extends over 15 amino acids. The trim removed 4 bases at V and 6 bases at J, leaving 8 bases unmatched. The CDR3 bases are TGTGCCAGCAGTGTTGGAGCGGGGGATAGCAATGAGCAGTTCTTC. Amino acids: CASSVGAGDSNEQFF. Drawing the rest from reference TRBV25-1 and TRBJ2-1, the complete variable domain is EADIYQTPRYLVIGTGKKITLECSQTMGHDKMYWYQQDPGMELHLIHYSYGVNSTEKGDLSSESTVSRIRTEHFPLTLESARPSHTSQYLCASSVGAGDSNEQFFGPGTRLTVL.

V usage is TRBV30 and J usage is TRBJ1-4; D is undetermined. Germline V gene data show CDR1 as GTSNPN and CDR2 as SVGIG (reference sequence). This CDR3 is 15 amino acids long. Trimming left V 0 bases short and J 1 base short, with 9 bases between. The CDR3 DNA reads as TGTGCCTGGAGTGTACAGAGGATAACTAATGAAAAACTGTTTTTT. As protein: CAWSVQRITNEKLFF.

The chain has TRBV6-1 and TRBJ1-4; tentatively, D is TRBD1 (6 bases). Deletions cut 5 bases from V and 4 bases from J, with 11 bases between. Germline CDR1 reads MNHNS; CDR2 reads SASEGT. CDR3 length: 14 amino acids. The CDR3: CASSQKDSNEKLFF. CDR3 nucleotide sequence: TGTGCCAGCAGTCAAAAGGACAGTAATGAAAAACTGTTTTTT.

This sequence joins TRBV28 and TRBJ2-5, with D possibly being TRBD1 or TRBD2 (5 bases each). Germline V CDR1 and CDR2: MDHEN, SYDVKM. V dropped 5 bases and J dropped 5 bases, with 12 bases sitting between them. The CDR3 contains 13 residues. This CDR3 reads CASSTSREETQYF. The CDR3, as DNA: TGTGCCAGCAGTACAAGCAGGGAGGAGACCCAGTACTTC.

V usage is TRBV4-3 and J usage is TRBJ1-2, with D tentatively TRBD1 (6 bases). With 0 bases removed from V and 5 bases from J, the gap between germline ends came to 13 bases. CDR3 length equals 15 residues. Germline-derived CDR1 and CDR2 are LGHNA and YSLEER. CDR3 in DNA: TGCGCCAGCAGCCAAGATCAGCCAGGGGAGTATGGCTACACCTTC. This codes for CASSQDQPGEYGYTF.